This record concerns one T cell receptor (beta chain) sequence. The antigen it recognizes is unknown. The sample holds no much larger clone one base away, and base qualities are not on file. TCRbeta CDR3 regions were amplified from genomic DNA using the immunoSEQ Assay, a bias-controlled multiplex PCR. The authors' pipeline ran thus. Nucleated cell counts per sample were estimated from amplification of reference gene primers within the assay. To quantify the absolute abundance of each unique TCRbeta CDR3 rearrangement, sequence reads were collapsed and filtered. For each sample, productive Simpson clonality was calculated as the square root of Simpson's diversity index over productive rearrangements. This immuneACCESS table, as held by TCRdb, lists in-frame sequences with V and J called but not all clones. Of the missing ones, under half trace to an unresolved V gene in checked studies; the others have no known cause. The V and J calls and clone size come from that table; D and trimming were worked out from the DNA. Recorded for this sample are around 72,000 clones; approximately 85% of them occurred a single time. The ten top clones hold 25% to 35% of the sample.

The data are from a study of blood T cell repertoires in COVID-19 (dated by TCRdb to 2018 to 2020). In the study overall: Samples covering the acute and convalescent phases of COVID-19 were provided by collaborators in the United States, Italy and Spain. HLA class I and class II types, where available, came from metadata supplied by the sample provider rather than from assay-based typing. The material from the prospective study consisted of cDNA or gDNA derived from T cells, B-cell-depleted T cells, or PBMCs. The repertoires were made available in a free public database intended to serve as a resource for research on the immune response to SARS-CoV-2. The sample metadata nearly always contained a de-identified subject ID, COVID-19 status, age in years and sex. Deeply sampled blood TCRbeta repertoires from subjects exposed to, actively infected with, or recovered from COVID-19 were included in the dataset. The samples were drawn from the first 160 participants of the ongoing ImmuneRACE study and from more than 1,000 subjects provided by 6 global collaborators. What the research found in general, with its limitations: How much clinical and demographic metadata was included differed by source and by participant, and the metadata was provided uncurated.

V loses 5 bases of germline sequence and J loses 3 bases, and the interval between the two ends is 11 bases. From its cysteine to its phenylalanine, the CDR3 spans 14 amino acids. Just CDR3 DNA is preserved here, 42 bases in frame from base 1. Sequences SGHTA (CDR1) and FQGNSA (CDR2) are obtained from the germline V gene. Collaborating institutions collected whole blood in K2EDTA tubes following their own protocols. For TCRbeta analysis, collaborators shipped samples in one of three forms: frozen whole blood, isolated PBMCs, or DNA extracted from either of those sample types. The specimen sequenced was peripheral blood. The source of this sequence is a man between 50 and 59 years old with acute or convalescent COVID-19. Rearrangement joined TRBV7-2 to TRBJ1-3; tentative D gene TRBD1, with 5 bases matching. The CDR3 loop reads CASSPSGNGNTIYF. The DNA sequence is given as TGTGCCAGCAGCCCCTCAGGGAATGGAAACACCATATATTTT.